The next 3 T cell receptor beta chains were all read from a single sample in a study of STAT3 mutations in large granular lymphocyte leukemia. These TCRs are of unknown antigen specificity. Study results and limitations: At least one immunodominant TCR beta clonotype appeared in every T-cell large granular lymphocyte leukemia patient.

Libraries were prepared by immunoSEQ multiplex PCR; TCRdb keeps only in-frame clonotypes and omits some of them. The sample yields some 5,000 clones, under 55% seen once. Sequenced: peripheral blood mononuclear cells. These TCRs come from a man in his fifties or sixties with T-cell large granular lymphocyte leukemia. Some clones in this sample may be carry-over from other donors' samples.

The chain combines TRBV5-1 with TRBJ2-1; 8 positions agree with TRBD1. Germline V lookup: CDR1 SGHRS, CDR2 YFSETQ. Trimming removed 0 bases from V and 7 bases from J; junction bases left unmatched: 6. This CDR3 spans 15 amino acids. This CDR3 is CASSLEQGAMNEQFF. As DNA, the CDR3 is TGCGCCAGCAGCTTGGAGCAGGGGGCAATGAATGAGCAGTTCTTC.

Sample share makes this clone medium-sized. The CDR3 DNA is TGTGCCAGCTCCCCGGGGTATAGCTCCTACGAGCAGTACTTC. The encoded protein is CASSPGYSSYEQYF. The V and J genes are TRBV27 and TRBJ2-7; weak D call: TRBD2 (5 bases). Germline values: CDR1 MNHEY, CDR2 SMNVEV (reference sequence). Trimming stripped 8 bases from V and 0 bases from J, with 14 bases between. The CDR3 contains 14 residues.

The rearrangement joins TRBV5-6 to TRBJ2-7; D may be TRBD1 (6 bases). CDR1 and CDR2 from the germline V gene are SGHDT and YYEEEE. The CDR3 length is 16 residues. Trimming stripped 3 bases from V and 5 bases from J, with 21 bases between. The CDR3 here is CASSWTSGHLGHEQYV. CDR3 in DNA: TGTGCCAGCAGCTGGACCTCGGGACACCTGGGCCACGAGCAGTACGTC.